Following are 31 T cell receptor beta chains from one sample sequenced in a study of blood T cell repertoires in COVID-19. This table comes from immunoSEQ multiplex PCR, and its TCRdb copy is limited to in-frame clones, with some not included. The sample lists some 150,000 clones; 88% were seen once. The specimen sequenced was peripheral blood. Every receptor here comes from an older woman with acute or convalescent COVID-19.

In DNA, the CDR3 is TGCGCCAGCAGCCAAGCAAGGGACAGGACCTACAATGAGCAGTTCTTC. It encodes CASSQARDRTYNEQFF. V gene TRBV4-1 combines with J gene TRBJ2-1, with 8 bases fitting TRBD1. V dropped 1 base and J dropped 2; count of bases not matched to a gene: 4. CDR1 is MGHRA and CDR2 is YSYEKL in the germline V gene. The CDR3 totals 16 residues.

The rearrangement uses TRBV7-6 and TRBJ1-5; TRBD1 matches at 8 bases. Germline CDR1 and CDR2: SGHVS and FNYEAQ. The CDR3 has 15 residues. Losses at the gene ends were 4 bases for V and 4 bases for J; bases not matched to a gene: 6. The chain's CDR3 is CASSSDREINQPQHF. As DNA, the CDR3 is TGTGCCAGCAGCTCGGACAGGGAGATTAATCAGCCCCAGCATTTT.

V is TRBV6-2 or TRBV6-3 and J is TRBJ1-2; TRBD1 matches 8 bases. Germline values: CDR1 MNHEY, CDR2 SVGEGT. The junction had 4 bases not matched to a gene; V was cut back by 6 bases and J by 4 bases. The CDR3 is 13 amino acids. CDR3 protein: CASSPDRVYGYTF. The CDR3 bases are TGTGCCAGCAGCCCGGACAGGGTCTATGGCTACACCTTC.

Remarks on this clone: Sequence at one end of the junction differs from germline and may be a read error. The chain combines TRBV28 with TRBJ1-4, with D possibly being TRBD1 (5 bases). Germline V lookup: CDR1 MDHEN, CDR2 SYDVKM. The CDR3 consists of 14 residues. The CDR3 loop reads CASRASLGGGSWIF. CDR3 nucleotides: TGTGCCAGCAGGGCTTCCCTGGGCGGGGGATCCTGGATTTTT.

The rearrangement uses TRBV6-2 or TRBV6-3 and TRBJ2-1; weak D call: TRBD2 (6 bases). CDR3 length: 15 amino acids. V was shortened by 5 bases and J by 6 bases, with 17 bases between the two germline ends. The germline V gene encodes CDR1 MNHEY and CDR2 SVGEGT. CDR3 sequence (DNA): TGTGCCAGCAGTGAGATCGGGGGTACCCGCAATGAGCAGTTCTTC. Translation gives CASSEIGGTRNEQFF.

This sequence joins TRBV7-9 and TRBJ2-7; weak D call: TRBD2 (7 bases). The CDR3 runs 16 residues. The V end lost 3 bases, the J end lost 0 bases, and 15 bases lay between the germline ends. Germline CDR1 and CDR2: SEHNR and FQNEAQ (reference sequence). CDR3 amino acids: CASSFARGGLSYEQYF. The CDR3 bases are TGTGCCAGCAGCTTTGCTCGCGGGGGCCTCTCCTACGAGCAGTACTTC.

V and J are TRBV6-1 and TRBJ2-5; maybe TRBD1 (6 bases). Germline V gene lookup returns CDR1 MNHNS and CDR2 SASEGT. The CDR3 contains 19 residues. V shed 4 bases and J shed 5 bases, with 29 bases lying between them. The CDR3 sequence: CASSGTGQSRSVPWETQYF. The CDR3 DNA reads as TGTGCCAGCAGTGGCACTGGACAGTCCCGATCGGTTCCGTGGGAGACCCAGTACTTC.

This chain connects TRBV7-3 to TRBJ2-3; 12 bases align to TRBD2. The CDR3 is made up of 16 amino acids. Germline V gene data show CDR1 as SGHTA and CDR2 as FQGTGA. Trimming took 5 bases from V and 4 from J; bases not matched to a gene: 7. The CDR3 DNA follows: TGTGCCAGCAGCCACTCTAGCGGGGGGGCCCCAGATACGCAGTATTTT. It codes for CASSHSSGGAPDTQYF.

The CDR3: CASSPGWGGSYNSPLHF. In nucleotides, the CDR3 is TGTGCCAGCAGCCCAGGGTGGGGGGGATCCTATAATTCACCCCTCCACTTT. The rearrangement uses TRBV7-9 and TRBJ1-6; possibly TRBD1 for D (5 bases). This CDR3 comprises 17 residues. Germline lookup yields CDR1 SEHNR and CDR2 FQNEAQ (reference sequence). Trimming took off 5 bases at V and 1 base at J, with 15 bases between the two ends.

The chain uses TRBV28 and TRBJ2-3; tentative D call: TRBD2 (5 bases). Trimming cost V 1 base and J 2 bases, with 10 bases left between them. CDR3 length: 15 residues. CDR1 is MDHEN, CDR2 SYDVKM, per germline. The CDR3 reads CASSLLDSFTDTQYF. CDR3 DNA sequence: TGTGCCAGCAGTTTATTGGACTCCTTCACAGATACGCAGTATTTT.

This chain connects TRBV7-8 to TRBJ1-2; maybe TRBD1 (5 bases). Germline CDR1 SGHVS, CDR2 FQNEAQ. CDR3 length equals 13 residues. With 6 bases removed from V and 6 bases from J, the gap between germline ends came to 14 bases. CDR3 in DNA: TGTGCCAGCAGAGCAGGGTTGAGACATGGCTACACCTTC. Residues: CASRAGLRHGYTF.

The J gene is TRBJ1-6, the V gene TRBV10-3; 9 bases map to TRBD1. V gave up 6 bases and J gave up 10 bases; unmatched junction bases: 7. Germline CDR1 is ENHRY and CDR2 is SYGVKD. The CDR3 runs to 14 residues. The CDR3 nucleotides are TGTGCCATCAGCTCGGGACAGGGTAACTCACCCCTCCACTTT. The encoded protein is CAISSGQGNSPLHF.

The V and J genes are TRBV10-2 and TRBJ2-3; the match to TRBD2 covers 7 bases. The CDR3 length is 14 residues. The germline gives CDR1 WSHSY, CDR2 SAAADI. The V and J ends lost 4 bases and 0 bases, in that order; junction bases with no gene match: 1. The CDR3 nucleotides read TGCGCCAGCAGTGTGGGGGGGAGCACAGATACGCAGTATTTT. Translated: CASSVGGSTDTQYF.

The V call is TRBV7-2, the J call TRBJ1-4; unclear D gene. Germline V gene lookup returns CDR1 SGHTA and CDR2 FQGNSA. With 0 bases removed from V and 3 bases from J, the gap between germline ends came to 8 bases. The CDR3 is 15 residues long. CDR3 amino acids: CASSLAPGSNEKLFF. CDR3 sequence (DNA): TGTGCCAGCAGCTTAGCCCCGGGGTCTAATGAAAAACTGTTTTTT.

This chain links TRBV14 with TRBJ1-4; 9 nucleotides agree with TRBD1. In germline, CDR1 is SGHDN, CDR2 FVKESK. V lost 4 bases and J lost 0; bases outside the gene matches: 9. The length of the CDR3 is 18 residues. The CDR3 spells CASSRRTGASSTNEKLFF. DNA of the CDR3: TGTGCCAGCAGCCGCCGGACAGGGGCCTCCTCAACTAATGAAAAACTGTTTTTT.

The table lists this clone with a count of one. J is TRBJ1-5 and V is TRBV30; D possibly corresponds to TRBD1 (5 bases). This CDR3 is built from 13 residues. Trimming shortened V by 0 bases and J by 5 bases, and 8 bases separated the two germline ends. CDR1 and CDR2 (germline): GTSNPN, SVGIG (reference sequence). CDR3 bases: TGTGCCTGGAGTGTGAAGGGGTATCAGCCCCAGCATTTT. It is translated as CAWSVKGYQPQHF. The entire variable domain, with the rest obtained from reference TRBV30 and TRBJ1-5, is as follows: SQTIHQWPATLVQPVGSPLSLECTVEGTSNPNLYWYRQAAGRGLQLLFYSVGIGQISSEVPQNLSASRPQDRQFILSSKKLLLSDSGFYLCAWSVKGYQPQHFGDGTRLSIL.

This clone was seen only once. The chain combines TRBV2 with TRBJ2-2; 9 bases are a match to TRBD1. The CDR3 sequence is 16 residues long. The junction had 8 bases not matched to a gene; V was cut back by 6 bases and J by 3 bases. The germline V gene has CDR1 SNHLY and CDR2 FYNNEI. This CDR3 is CASRINRGPYTGELFF. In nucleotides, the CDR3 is TGTGCCAGCAGAATAAACAGGGGGCCCTACACCGGGGAGCTGTTTTTT.

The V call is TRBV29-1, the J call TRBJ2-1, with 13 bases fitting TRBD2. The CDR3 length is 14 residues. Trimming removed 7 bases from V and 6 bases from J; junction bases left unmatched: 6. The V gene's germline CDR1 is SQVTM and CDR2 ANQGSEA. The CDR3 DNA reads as TGCAGCGCTCGGACTAGCGGGGGACCCAATGAGCAGTTCTTC. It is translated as CSARTSGGPNEQFF.

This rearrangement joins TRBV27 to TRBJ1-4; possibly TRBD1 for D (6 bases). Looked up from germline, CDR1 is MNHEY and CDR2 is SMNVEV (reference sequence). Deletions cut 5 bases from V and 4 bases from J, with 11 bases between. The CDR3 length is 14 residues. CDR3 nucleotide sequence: TGTGCCAGCAGTCAGACAGGAAATAATGAAAAACTGTTTTTT. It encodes CASSQTGNNEKLFF. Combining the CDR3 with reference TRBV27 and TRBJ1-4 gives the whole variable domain EAQVTQNPRYLITVTGKKLTVTCSQNMNHEYMSWYRQDPGLGLRQIYYSMNVEVTDKGDVPEGYKVSRKEKRNFPLILESPSPNQTSLYFCASSQTGNNEKLFFGSGTQLSVL.

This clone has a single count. CDR3 sequence: CASSPGGSGANVLTF. CDR3 DNA: TGTGCCAGTAGCCCGGGGGGTTCTGGGGCCAACGTCCTGACTTTC. V is TRBV19 and J is TRBJ2-6, with 7 bases fitting TRBD2. CDR1 and CDR2 (germline): LNHDA, SQIVND (reference sequence). The CDR3 consists of 15 residues. The V gene end was trimmed by 6 bases and the J gene end by 1 base; junction bases not matched to a gene: 3.

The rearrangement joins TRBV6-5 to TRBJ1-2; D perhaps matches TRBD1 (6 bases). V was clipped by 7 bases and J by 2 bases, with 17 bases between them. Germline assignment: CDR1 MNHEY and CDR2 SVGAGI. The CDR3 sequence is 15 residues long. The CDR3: CASIWAPGANYGYTF. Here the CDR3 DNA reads TGTGCCAGCATCTGGGCACCAGGGGCCAACTATGGCTACACCTTC.

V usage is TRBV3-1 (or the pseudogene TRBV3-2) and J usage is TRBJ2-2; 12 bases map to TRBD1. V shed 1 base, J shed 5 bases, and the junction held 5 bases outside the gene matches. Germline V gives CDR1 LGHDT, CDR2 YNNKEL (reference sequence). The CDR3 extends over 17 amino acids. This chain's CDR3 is CASSQVSGQGATGELFF. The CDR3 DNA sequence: TGTGCCAGCAGCCAAGTTTCGGGACAGGGGGCGACCGGGGAGCTGTTTTTT.

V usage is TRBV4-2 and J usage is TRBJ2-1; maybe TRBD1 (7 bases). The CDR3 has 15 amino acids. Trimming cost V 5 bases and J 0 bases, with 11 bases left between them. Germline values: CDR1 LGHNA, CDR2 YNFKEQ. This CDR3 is CASSYQGGSYNEQFF. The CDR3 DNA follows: TGTGCCAGCAGCTACCAGGGGGGCTCCTACAATGAGCAGTTCTTC.

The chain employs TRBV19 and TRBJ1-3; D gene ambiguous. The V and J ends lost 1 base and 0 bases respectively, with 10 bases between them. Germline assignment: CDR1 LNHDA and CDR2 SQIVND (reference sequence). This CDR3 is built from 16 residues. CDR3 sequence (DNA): TGTGCCAGTAGTATAGTTCCAGGCCCCTCTGGAAACACCATATATTTT. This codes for CASSIVPGPSGNTIYF.

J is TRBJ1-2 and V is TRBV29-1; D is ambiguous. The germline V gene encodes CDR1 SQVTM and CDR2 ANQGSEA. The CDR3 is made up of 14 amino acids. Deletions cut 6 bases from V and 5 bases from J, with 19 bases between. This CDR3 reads CSVNKGGQIYGYTF. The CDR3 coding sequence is TGCAGCGTGAACAAAGGAGGGCAGATTTATGGCTACACCTTC.

The CDR3: CASSDQGSYEQYV. CDR3 bases: TGTGCCAGCAGTGATCAGGGTTCCTACGAGCAGTACGTC. V is TRBV2 and J is TRBJ2-7, with D perhaps matching TRBD1 (5 bases). With 3 bases removed from V and 1 base from J, the gap between germline ends came to 7 bases. Germline V gives CDR1 SNHLY, CDR2 FYNNEI. The CDR3 runs to 13 residues.

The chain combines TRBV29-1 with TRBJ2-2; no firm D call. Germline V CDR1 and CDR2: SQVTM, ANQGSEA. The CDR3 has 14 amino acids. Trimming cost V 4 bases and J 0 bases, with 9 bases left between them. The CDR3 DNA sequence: TGCAGCGTTGGAATGGGCACGAACACCGGGGAGCTGTTTTTT. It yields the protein CSVGMGTNTGELFF.

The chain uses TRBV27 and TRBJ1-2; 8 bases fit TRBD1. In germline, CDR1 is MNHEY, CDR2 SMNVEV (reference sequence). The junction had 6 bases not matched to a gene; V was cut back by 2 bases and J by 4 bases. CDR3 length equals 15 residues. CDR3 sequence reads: CASSLAGGPFYGYTF. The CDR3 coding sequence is TGTGCCAGCAGTTTAGCAGGGGGCCCTTTCTATGGCTACACCTTC.

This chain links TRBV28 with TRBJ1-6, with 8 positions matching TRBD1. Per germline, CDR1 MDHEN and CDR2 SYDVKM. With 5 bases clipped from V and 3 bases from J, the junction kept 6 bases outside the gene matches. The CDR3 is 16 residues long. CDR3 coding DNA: TGTGCCAGCAGTCCTCCAGGGGGCGTCTATAATTCACCCCTCCACTTT. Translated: CASSPPGGVYNSPLHF. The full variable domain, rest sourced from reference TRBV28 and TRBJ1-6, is DVKVTQSSRYLVKRTGEKVFLECVQDMDHENMFWYRQDPGLGLRLIYFSYDVKMKEKGDIPEGYSVSREKKERFSLILESASTNQTSMYLCASSPPGGVYNSPLHFGNGTRLTVT.

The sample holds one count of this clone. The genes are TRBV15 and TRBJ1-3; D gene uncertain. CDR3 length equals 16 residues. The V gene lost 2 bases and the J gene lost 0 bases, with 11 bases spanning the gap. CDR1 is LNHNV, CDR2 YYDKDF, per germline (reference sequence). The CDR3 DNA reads TGTGCCACCAGCAGAACAATAAGCGGCTCTGGAAACACCATATATTTT. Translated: CATSRTISGSGNTIYF.

This CDR3 reads CSASQGLAKNIQYF. In nucleotides, the CDR3 is TGCAGTGCTAGTCAGGGACTAGCCAAAAACATTCAGTACTTC. The chain carries TRBV20-1 and TRBJ2-4; a weak D match, TRBD2 (6 bases). V was clipped by 3 bases and J by 0 bases, with 9 bases between them. Germline CDR1 DFQATT, CDR2 SNEGSKA (reference sequence). The CDR3 has 14 residues.